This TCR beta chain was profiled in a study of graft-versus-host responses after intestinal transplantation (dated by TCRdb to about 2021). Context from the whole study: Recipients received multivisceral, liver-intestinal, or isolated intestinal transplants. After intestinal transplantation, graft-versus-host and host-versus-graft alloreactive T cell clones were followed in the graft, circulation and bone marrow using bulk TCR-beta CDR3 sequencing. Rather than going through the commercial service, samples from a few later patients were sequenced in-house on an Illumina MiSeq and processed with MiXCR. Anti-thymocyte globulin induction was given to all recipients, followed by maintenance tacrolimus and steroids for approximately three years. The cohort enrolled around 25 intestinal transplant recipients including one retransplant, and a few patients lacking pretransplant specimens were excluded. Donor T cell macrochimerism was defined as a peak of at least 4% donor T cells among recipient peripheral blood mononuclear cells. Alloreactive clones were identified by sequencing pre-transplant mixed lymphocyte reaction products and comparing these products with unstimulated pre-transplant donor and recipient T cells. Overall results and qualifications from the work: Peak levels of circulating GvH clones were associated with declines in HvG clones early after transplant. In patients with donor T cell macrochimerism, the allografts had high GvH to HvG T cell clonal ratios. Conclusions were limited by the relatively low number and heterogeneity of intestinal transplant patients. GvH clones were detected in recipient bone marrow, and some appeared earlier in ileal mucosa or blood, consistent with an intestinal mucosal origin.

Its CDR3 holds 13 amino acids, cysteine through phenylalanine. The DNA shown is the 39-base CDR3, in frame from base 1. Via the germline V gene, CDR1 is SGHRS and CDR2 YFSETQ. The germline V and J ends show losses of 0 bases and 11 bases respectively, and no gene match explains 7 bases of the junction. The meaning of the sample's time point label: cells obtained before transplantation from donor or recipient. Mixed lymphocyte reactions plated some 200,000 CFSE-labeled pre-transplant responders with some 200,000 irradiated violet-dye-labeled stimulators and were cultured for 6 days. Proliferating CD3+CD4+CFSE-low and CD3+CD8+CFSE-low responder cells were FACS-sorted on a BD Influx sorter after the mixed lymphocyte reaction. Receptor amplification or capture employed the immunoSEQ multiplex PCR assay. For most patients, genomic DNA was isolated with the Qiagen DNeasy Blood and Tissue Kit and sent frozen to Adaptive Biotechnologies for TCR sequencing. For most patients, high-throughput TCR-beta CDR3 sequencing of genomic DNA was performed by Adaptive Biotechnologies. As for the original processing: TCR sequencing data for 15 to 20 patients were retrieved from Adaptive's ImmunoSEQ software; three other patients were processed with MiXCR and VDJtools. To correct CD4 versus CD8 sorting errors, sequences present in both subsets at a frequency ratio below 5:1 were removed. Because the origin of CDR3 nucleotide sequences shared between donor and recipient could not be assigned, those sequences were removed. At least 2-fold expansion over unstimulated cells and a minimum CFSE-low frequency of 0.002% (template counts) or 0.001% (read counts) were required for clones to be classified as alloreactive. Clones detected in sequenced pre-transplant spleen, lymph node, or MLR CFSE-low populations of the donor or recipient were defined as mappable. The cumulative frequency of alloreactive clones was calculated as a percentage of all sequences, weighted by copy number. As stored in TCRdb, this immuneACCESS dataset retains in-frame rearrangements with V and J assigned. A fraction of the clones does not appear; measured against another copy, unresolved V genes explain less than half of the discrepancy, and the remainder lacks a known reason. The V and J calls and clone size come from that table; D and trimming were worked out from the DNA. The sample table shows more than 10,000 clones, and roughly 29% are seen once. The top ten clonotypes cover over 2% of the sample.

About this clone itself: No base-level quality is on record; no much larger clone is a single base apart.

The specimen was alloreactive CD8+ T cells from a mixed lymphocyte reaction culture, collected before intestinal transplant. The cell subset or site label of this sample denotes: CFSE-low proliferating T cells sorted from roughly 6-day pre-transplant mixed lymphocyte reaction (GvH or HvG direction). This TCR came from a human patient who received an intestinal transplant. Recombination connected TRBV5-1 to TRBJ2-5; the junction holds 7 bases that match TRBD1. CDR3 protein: CASSLETGWEQYF. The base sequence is TGCGCCAGCAGCTTGGAGACAGGGTGGGAGCAGTACTTC.